These 31 T cell receptor beta chains were all obtained from the same sample, sequenced in a study of OX40 agonist ivuxolimab in advanced cancers. Method: immunoSEQ multiplex PCR; TCRdb's copy keeps in-frame clones and lacks some. The table has more than 70,000 clones, about 85% seen once; the top ten hold around 0.5%. The sequenced sample was CD4+ or CD8+ T cells sorted from blood, obtained in a trial of the OX40 agonist ivuxolimab. All receptors come from an adult with an advanced solid tumor such as melanoma, head and neck, liver or kidney cancer.

CDR3 in amino acids: CASSLFRQTTNEKLFF. The CDR3 DNA reads as TGTGCCAGCAGCTTGTTTAGACAGACAACTAATGAAAAACTGTTTTTT. The V call is TRBV5-6, the J call TRBJ1-4; D perhaps matches TRBD1 (5 bases). CDR1 SGHDT and CDR2 YYEEEE come from the germline V gene. The CDR3 is 16 residues long. Trimming removed 1 base from V and 0 bases from J, with 10 bases in between.

The rearrangement uses TRBV5-1 and TRBJ2-5, with 15 bases fitting TRBD2. The V and J ends lost 4 bases and 5 bases, in that order; junction bases with no gene match: 9. Germline V lookup: CDR1 SGHRS, CDR2 YFSETQ. This CDR3 comprises 17 residues. The CDR3 nucleotides read TGCGCCAGCAGCCCGGGACTAGCGGGAGGACTATACGAGACCCAGTACTTC. It yields the protein CASSPGLAGGLYETQYF. The whole variable domain, remainder taken from reference TRBV5-1 and TRBJ2-5, is KAGVTQTPRYLIKTRGQQVTLSCSPISGHRSVSWYQQTPGQGLQFLFEYFSETQRNKGNFPGRFSGRQFSNSRSEMNVSTLELGDSALYLCASSPGLAGGLYETQYFGPGTRLLVL.

The rearrangement links TRBV28 to TRBJ2-7; 7 bases are a match to TRBD2. V gave up 5 bases and J gave up 6 bases; unmatched junction bases: 7. Per the germline V gene, CDR1 is MDHEN and CDR2 is SYDVKM. The CDR3 has 13 amino acids. For the CDR3, the DNA is TGTGCCAGCAGTCCAGGGAGGGAGGCCGAGCAGTACTTC. Translation gives CASSPGREAEQYF.

V gene TRBV15 combines with J gene TRBJ2-7; TRBD2 matches at 7 bases. The CDR3 runs to 15 residues. Germline values: CDR1 LNHNV, CDR2 YYDKDF (reference sequence). V gave up 1 base and J gave up 6 bases; unmatched junction bases: 9. CDR3 nucleotide sequence: TGTGCCACCAGCAGAGCGGGACTAAACGGCCTCGAGCAGTACTTC. Translated, it gives CATSRAGLNGLEQYF.

The rearrangement uses TRBV5-5 and TRBJ1-2; D unresolved. The V gene lost 0 bases and the J gene lost 0 bases, with 12 bases spanning the gap. This CDR3 has 16 amino acids. Germline V gives CDR1 SGHKS, CDR2 YYEKEE (reference sequence). This CDR3 reads CASSLDFLRTNYGYTF. As DNA, the CDR3 is TGTGCCAGCAGCTTGGATTTCCTCAGAACTAACTATGGCTACACCTTC.

V is TRBV7-2 and J is TRBJ2-7; TRBD2 matches at 8 bases. V gave up 4 bases and J gave up 4 bases; unmatched junction bases: 3. The length of the CDR3 is 13 residues. Germline V gene sequence: CDR1 SGHTA, CDR2 FQGNSA. In DNA form, the CDR3 reads TGTGCCAGCAGCTCCGGGAGGGGGTACGAGCAGTACTTC. Amino acids: CASSSGRGYEQYF. The whole variable domain, filled in from reference TRBV7-2 and TRBJ2-7, reads GAGVSQSPSNKVTEKGKDVELRCDPISGHTALYWYRQSLGQGLEFLIYFQGNSAPDKSGLPSDRFSAERTGGSVSTLTIQRTQQEDSAVYLCASSSGRGYEQYFGPGTRLTVT.

This clone has just a few counts. The chain has TRBV11-2 and TRBJ2-1; D possibly corresponds to TRBD2 (5 bases). Germline loops: CDR1 SGHAT, CDR2 FQNNGV. The CDR3 covers 16 residues. Between the trimmed V and J ends, which lost 1 base and 3 bases, there was a span of 13 bases. The CDR3 region is CASSLVEGSLYNEQFF. The CDR3, as DNA: TGTGCCAGCAGCTTAGTCGAGGGATCCCTCTACAATGAGCAGTTCTTC.

The V call is TRBV6-5, the J call TRBJ1-2, with 7 bases that match TRBD1. The CDR3 spans 15 residues. The germline V gene has CDR1 MNHEY and CDR2 SVGAGI. Unmatched junction bases numbered 8, after V lost 5 bases and J lost 2 bases. CDR3 coding DNA: TGTGCCAGCAGTACGATACCGGGACAGAACTATGGCTACACCTTC. Its protein product is CASSTIPGQNYGYTF.

The genes are TRBV7-2 and TRBJ2-3; D assignment may be TRBD1 or TRBD2 (6 bases each). CDR3 size: 15 residues. The germline CDR1 and CDR2 sequences are SGHTA and FQGNSA. V lost 2 bases to trimming and J lost 0 bases, with 9 bases between them. CDR3 in DNA: TGTGCCAGCAGCTTATTAGGGGGGAGCACAGATACGCAGTATTTT. Amino acid sequence: CASSLLGGSTDTQYF.

This clone was picked up one time. The V call is TRBV7-9, the J call TRBJ2-1, with 11 bases fitting TRBD2. Per the germline V gene, CDR1 is SEHNR and CDR2 is FQNEAQ (reference sequence). V shed 0 bases and J 5 bases; nucleotides not matched to a gene: 0. The CDR3 has 15 amino acids. DNA for the CDR3: TGTGCCAGCAGCTTAGCACTAGCGGGGGACAATGAGCAGTTCTTC. It codes for CASSLALAGDNEQFF.

This sequence joins TRBV5-1 and TRBJ2-2, with D perhaps matching TRBD2 (5 bases). CDR3 length: 15 amino acids. The V gene lost 0 bases and the J gene lost 1 base, with 7 bases spanning the gap. The germline CDR1 and CDR2 sequences are SGHRS and YFSETQ. CDR3 DNA sequence: TGCGCCAGCAGCTTGGATCGGGGGAACACCGGGGAGCTGTTTTTT. Its translation: CASSLDRGNTGELFF. Looking up the rest from reference TRBV5-1 and TRBJ2-2 gives the full variable domain: KAGVTQTPRYLIKTRGQQVTLSCSPISGHRSVSWYQQTPGQGLQFLFEYFSETQRNKGNFPGRFSGRQFSNSRSEMNVSTLELGDSALYLCASSLDRGNTGELFFGEGSRLTVL.

The table lists this clone with a count of one. The V gene is TRBV5-4, the J gene TRBJ2-7, with 11 bases aligning to TRBD1. The CDR3 is made up of 14 amino acids. Germline trimming cut 5 bases from V and 7 bases from J; bases unmatched to any gene: 8. Germline V gene sequence: CDR1 SGHNT, CDR2 YYREEE (reference sequence). CDR3 sequence (DNA): TGTGCCAGCAGGACGGACAGGGGGCTAGGGGAGCAGTACTTC. As protein: CASRTDRGLGEQYF.

Worth noting for this clone: The junction and the germline gene differ at one end; a read error may be behind it. The chain employs TRBV25-1 and TRBJ1-6; the match to TRBD1 covers 7 bases. CDR1 is MGHDK, CDR2 SYGVNS, per germline. This CDR3 is 15 amino acids long. DNA for the CDR3: TGTGCCAGCACTCAAGACAGGGCGGATAACTCACCCCTCCACTTT. It is translated as CASTQDRADNSPLHF.

The chain's CDR3 is CASTPGTGSYEQYF. The CDR3 region has the DNA TGTGCCAGCACCCCCGGGACAGGGTCCTACGAGCAGTACTTC. The rearrangement joins TRBV9 to TRBJ2-7; the match to TRBD1 covers 9 bases. Germline CDR1 is SGDLS and CDR2 is YYNGEE. With 6 bases clipped from V and 1 base from J, the junction kept 5 bases outside the gene matches. This CDR3 spans 14 amino acids.

As DNA, the CDR3 is TGTGCCAGCAGCTACGGGACGAACACTGAAGCTTTCTTT. This sequence encodes CASSYGTNTEAFF. V is TRBV27 and J is TRBJ1-1; perhaps TRBD1 as D (5 bases). Trimming removed 6 bases at V and 1 base at J, with 9 bases between. The CDR3 length is 13 residues. CDR1 and CDR2 from the germline V gene are MNHEY and SMNVEV (reference sequence).

The chain joins TRBV10-1 to TRBJ2-7; D may be TRBD1 or TRBD2 (6 bases each). Between the trimmed V and J ends, which lost 10 bases and 2 bases, there was a span of 15 bases. Germline V gene lookup returns CDR1 WNHNN and CDR2 SYGVQD (reference sequence). The CDR3 runs to 13 residues. DNA for the CDR3: TGCGCCACCCCTCGGGGGCCCGCCTACGAGCAGTACTTC. It translates to CATPRGPAYEQYF.

V gene TRBV30 combines with J gene TRBJ1-4, with TRBD1 matching 7 bases. Unmatched junction bases numbered 5, after V lost 3 bases and J lost 4 bases. Germline V gene data show CDR1 as GTSNPN and CDR2 as SVGIG (reference sequence). There are 14 residues in the CDR3. CDR3: CAWRIQGINEKLFF. CDR3 DNA sequence: TGTGCCTGGAGAATACAGGGGATTAATGAAAAACTGTTTTTT.

This chain joins TRBV9 and TRBJ1-3; 8 positions match TRBD1. Germline V CDR1 and CDR2: SGDLS, YYNGEE. Unmatched junction bases numbered 10, after V lost 0 bases and J lost 11 bases. The CDR3 length is 15 residues. The CDR3 region is CASSVDYRGVVAIYF. The DNA for the CDR3 is TGTGCCAGCAGCGTAGATTACAGGGGGGTCGTCGCCATATATTTT.

This clone showed up just once. This sequence joins TRBV5-4 and TRBJ2-3; maybe TRBD2 (6 bases). Germline-derived CDR1 and CDR2 are SGHNT and YYREEE (reference sequence). The V end lost 5 bases, the J end lost 3 bases, and 13 bases lay between the germline ends. The CDR3 has 14 residues. The CDR3 DNA is TGTGCCAGCAGTCGTACCGCGGGGACAGATACGCAGTATTTT. Translated: CASSRTAGTDTQYF.

The chain joins TRBV19 to TRBJ2-5; no clear D gene. Per the germline V gene, CDR1 is LNHDA and CDR2 is SQIVND (reference sequence). There are 12 residues in the CDR3. The V end was cut by 2 bases, the J end by 4 bases, with 5 bases between. As DNA, the CDR3 is TGTGCCAGTAGTATACAGTTAGAGACCCAGTACTTC. This sequence encodes CASSIQLETQYF.

This chain links TRBV19 with TRBJ1-3; TRBD1 matches at 7 bases. This CDR3 region has 15 residues. Germline assignment: CDR1 LNHDA and CDR2 SQIVND (reference sequence). J lost 4 bases, V lost 4 bases, and 7 bases had no gene match. CDR3 nucleotides: TGTGCCAGTAGTACGGACAGGCCACGCGGAAACACCATATATTTT. Translation gives CASSTDRPRGNTIYF.

This clone was detected only once. The CDR3 DNA is TGCGCCAGCAGCTTGGGGTCCACTGCGGACTACGAGCAGTACTTC. Its protein is CASSLGSTADYEQYF. The rearrangement uses TRBV5-1 and TRBJ2-7; D remains unclear. Germline V gives CDR1 SGHRS, CDR2 YFSETQ. The CDR3 spans 15 residues. V was pared by 0 bases and J by 3 bases, with 13 bases between.

This clone was seen just once. The chain has TRBV7-2 and TRBJ1-1; D is uncertain. Trimming stripped 3 bases from V and 1 base from J, with 9 bases between. Per germline, CDR1 SGHTA and CDR2 FQGNSA. This CDR3 region has 14 residues. The CDR3: CASSLRFANTEAFF. The DNA for the CDR3 is TGTGCCAGCAGCTTGAGGTTTGCGAACACTGAAGCTTTCTTT.

This chain joins TRBV6-5 and TRBJ2-2, with D hard to call. The CDR3 consists of 14 residues. Looked up from germline, CDR1 is MNHEY and CDR2 is SVGAGI. Trimming took off 6 bases at V and 4 bases at J, with 12 bases between the two ends. The CDR3 DNA is TGTGCCAGCAGCCCGAGCGATATCACCGGGGAGCTGTTTTTT. Its translation is CASSPSDITGELFF.

This clone is a singleton in its sample. This sequence joins TRBV2 and TRBJ1-6, with 9 bases fitting TRBD1. The V gene's germline CDR1 is SNHLY and CDR2 FYNNEI. The CDR3 sequence is 13 residues long. Germline trimming cut 8 bases from V and 10 bases from J; bases unmatched to any gene: 6. CDR3 coding DNA: TGTGCCAGCTACGGACAGGGGAACTCACCCCTCCACTTT. It translates to CASYGQGNSPLHF. Looking up the rest from reference TRBV2 and TRBJ1-6 gives the full variable domain: EPEVTQTPSHQVTQMGQEVILRCVPISNHLYFYWYRQILGQKVEFLVSFYNNEISEKSEIFDDQFSVERPDGSNFTLKIRSTKLEDSAMYFCASYGQGNSPLHFGNGTRLTVT.

This sequence joins TRBV30 and TRBJ2-5; D remains unclear. Germline CDR1 reads GTSNPN; CDR2 reads SVGIG (reference sequence). This CDR3 contains 13 residues. V was clipped by 6 bases and J by 5 bases, with 16 bases between them. The CDR3 DNA reads as TGTGCCTGCTCCACCCGCTACGGGGAGACCCAGTACTTC. It encodes CACSTRYGETQYF.

The chain combines TRBV18 with TRBJ1-5; D gene unclear. The CDR3 is made up of 13 amino acids. Between the trimmed V and J ends, which lost 4 bases and 3 bases, there was a span of 7 bases. Germline CDR1 and CDR2: KGHSH and LQKENI. The CDR3 region is CASSLSVNQPQHF. CDR3 DNA: TGTGCCAGCTCACTCTCGGTCAATCAGCCCCAGCATTTT.

The gene calls are TRBV5-1 and TRBJ2-3; TRBD2 matches at 7 bases. From germline, CDR1 is SGHRS and CDR2 YFSETQ. This CDR3 comprises 12 residues. Losses at the gene ends were 7 bases for V and 5 bases for J; bases not matched to a gene: 4. The CDR3 nucleotides read TGCGCCAGCTCTTTAGCGGGAGATACGCAGTATTTT. Translation: CASSLAGDTQYF.

This chain uses TRBV21-1 with TRBJ1-5; TRBD1 is the table's D call, not checked against the DNA. TRBV21-1 is classified as a pseudogene. CDR3 length: 15 residues. CDR3 sequence (DNA): TGTGCCAGCAGCATGGGCAGAGTGAGCAATCAGCCCCAGCATTTT. This encodes CASSMGRVSNQPQHF.

The V and J genes are TRBV7-3 and TRBJ1-1; 7 bases align to TRBD1. CDR3 length: 15 residues. V lost 3 bases and J lost 3; bases outside the gene matches: 7. CDR1 and CDR2 (germline): SGHTA, FQGTGA. The CDR3 region is CASSFNPGGYTEAFF. CDR3 sequence (DNA): TGTGCCAGCAGCTTTAATCCAGGGGGATACACTGAAGCTTTCTTT.

The V and J genes are TRBV6-5 and TRBJ2-1; D is perhaps TRBD2 (7 bases). The CDR3 consists of 16 residues. Germline V gene lookup returns CDR1 MNHEY and CDR2 SVGAGI. Trimming took 2 bases from V and 7 from J, leaving 18 bases between them. For the CDR3, the DNA is TGTGCCAGCAGTTACAACGCGGGGGCTTCTCTTAATGAGCAGTTCTTC. This translates into CASSYNAGASLNEQFF.